This T cell receptor (beta chain) appears in the sequencing data of a study of blood T cell repertoires in COVID-19 (dated by TCRdb to about 2020). At the level of the whole study: Collaborator samples came from the United States, Italy and Spain and covered acute and convalescent phases of COVID-19. The material from the prospective study consisted of cDNA or gDNA derived from T cells, B-cell-depleted T cells, or PBMCs. The dataset comprised deeply sampled blood TCRbeta repertoires from subjects exposed to, actively infected with, or recovered from COVID-19. The repertoires were released in a freely available public database intended as a resource for research on the immune response to SARS-CoV-2. The samples were drawn from the first 160 participants of the ongoing ImmuneRACE study and from 1,254 subjects provided by 6 global collaborators. The sample metadata nearly always contained a de-identified subject ID, COVID-19 status, age in years and sex. Where available, HLA class I and class II types were obtained from metadata supplied by the sample provider rather than from assay-based typing.

TCRbeta CDR3 regions were amplified from genomic DNA using the immunoSEQ Assay, a bias-controlled multiplex PCR. Processing in the source paper ran as follows. Within the assay, amplification of reference gene primers was used to estimate how many nucleated cells each sample contained. To quantify the absolute abundance of each unique TCRbeta CDR3 rearrangement, sequence reads were collapsed and filtered. For each sample, productive Simpson clonality was calculated as the square root of Simpson's diversity index across productive rearrangements. The immuneACCESS repertoire file appears here via TCRdb, limited to in-frame rearrangements. These files lack a portion of the clones; in checked studies, under half of the deficit traces to unresolved V genes, and the cause of the others is not known. The V and J calls and clone size come from that table; D and trimming were worked out from the DNA. Within this sample are about 350,000 clones, with around 90% of them counted one time only. Together, the top ten hold around 4% of the sample.

The paper's findings and limits, for the study overall: The amount of clinical and demographic metadata varied by source and participant and was provided uncurated.

At one collaborating source in Seattle, patients were enrolled during active infection and were followed longitudinally through the course of disease. Collaborating institutions collected whole blood in K2EDTA tubes following their own protocols. For TCRbeta analysis, collaborators shipped samples in one of three forms: frozen whole blood, isolated PBMCs, or DNA extracted from either of those sample types. As for this clone: Its recognized antigen is unknown. Base qualities are missing; no much larger clone stands one base away.

The germline V gene yields SGHTA for CDR1 and FQGNSA for CDR2. Spanning cysteine to phenylalanine, the CDR3 consists of 13 amino acids. The retained sequence is limited to the CDR3, 39 bases, with the frame set at the first base. Relative to germline, V is 5 bases shorter and J is 6 bases shorter, with 12 bases between their ends. The sequence derives from an older woman with COVID-19, enrolled during active disease. Recombination connected TRBV7-2 to TRBJ2-3; too little of a D gene remains to name it. Sequencing input: peripheral blood. The DNA reads TGTGCCAGCAGCGCGAGCCCCCCGGATACGCAGTATTTT. Translated, this is CASSASPPDTQYF.